This TCR beta chain was sequenced during a study of T-cell reconstitution after alpha-beta-depleted transplantation in children. The CDR3 extends over 15 amino acids. V lost 2 bases and J lost 0, with 7 bases in between. Germline V gives CDR1 LGHNA, CDR2 YSLEER. Preparing the TCRbeta library involved the use of unique molecular identifiers. TCRdb re-called the PCR reads with MiXCR, one entry per CDR3 protein. The sample lists about 460,000 distinct CDR3 sequences; under 12% were seen once. With respect to this clonotype: The antigen remains undetermined.

Broader study findings: TCRbeta diversity was high at day 60 in some patients (a result of surviving recipient T cells and thymic progenitors). T-cell numbers and diversity, one year after transplant, stemmed largely from T cells that were newly produced. Alpha-beta T cells about two months after transplant reportedly derived from several hundred expanded graft clones.

This TCR was recovered from a child aged 2 to 15 with inherited bone marrow failure, due to receive a stem cell transplant. Sequenced here: PBMCs, sampled before TCRalphabeta/CD19-depleted stem cell transplant. This chain joins TRBV4-3 and TRBJ2-2; no definite D call. The CDR3 nucleotides read TGCGCCAGCAGCCAACGAGCATCGAACACCGGGGAGCTGTTTTTT. This sequence encodes CASSQRASNTGELFF.